The sample holds a few counts of the clone carrying this T cell receptor beta chain. Its matching antigen is unknown. Every participating donor gave one draw, a heparinised blood sample averaging about 100 mL. These data originate in a study of beta chain features in type 1 diabetes. Study-level findings and limits: For Type 1 diabetes patients, all four CD4+ subsets carried TCRB CDR3s that were moderately but significantly shorter.

All of the isolated RNA was reverse transcribed, so expressed TCRB transcripts were sequenced. Sequenced by immunoSEQ multiplex PCR; TCRdb stores in-frame clones only, minus some. The data contain around 180,000 clones, 7.5% to 8.5% of them singletons. This CDR3 is built from 17 residues. Germline CDR1 is LGHNA and CDR2 is YNFKEQ. With 5 bases clipped from V and 0 bases from J, the junction kept 11 bases outside the gene matches. The sequenced material came from central memory CD4+ T cells from blood. The origin of this receptor is a man aged 18 to 30 with type 1 diabetes. J is TRBJ2-3 and V is TRBV4-2; 7 bases are a match to TRBD2. This chain's CDR3 is CASSMSGGQWSTDTQYF. Written as DNA, the CDR3 is TGTGCCAGCAGCATGTCGGGAGGTCAGTGGAGCACAGATACGCAGTATTTT.